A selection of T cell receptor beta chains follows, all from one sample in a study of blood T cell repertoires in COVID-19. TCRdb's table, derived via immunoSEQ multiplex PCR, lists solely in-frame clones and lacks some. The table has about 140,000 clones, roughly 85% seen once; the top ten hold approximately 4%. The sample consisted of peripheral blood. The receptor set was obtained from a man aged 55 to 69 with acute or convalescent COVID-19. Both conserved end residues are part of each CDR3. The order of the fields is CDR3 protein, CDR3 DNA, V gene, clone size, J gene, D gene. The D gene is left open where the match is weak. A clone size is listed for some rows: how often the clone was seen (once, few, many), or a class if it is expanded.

CDR3 protein: CASSQVLAGEQYF
CDR3 DNA: TGTGCCAGCAGCCAAGTCCTAGCGGGCGAGCAGTACTTC
V gene: TRBV4-2
clone size: NA
J gene: TRBJ2-7
D gene: TRBD2

CDR3 protein: CASSQAGTAYNEQFF
CDR3 DNA: TGCGCCAGCAGCCAAGCCGGGACAGCCTACAATGAGCAGTTCTTC
V gene: TRBV4-1
clone size: NA
J gene: TRBJ2-1
D gene: TRBD1

CDR3 protein: CASSGLGQPQHF
CDR3 DNA: TGTGCCAGCAGCGGACTCGGGCAGCCCCAGCATTTT
V gene: TRBV6-6
clone size: NA
J gene: TRBJ1-5
D gene: NA

CDR3 protein: CSVRTGGDQPQHF
CDR3 DNA: TGCAGCGTTCGGACAGGGGGGGATCAGCCCCAGCATTTT
V gene: TRBV29-1
clone size: NA
J gene: TRBJ1-5
D gene: TRBD1

CDR3 protein: CASTVGQGNEKLFF
CDR3 DNA: TGTGCCAGCACAGTGGGACAGGGAAATGAAAAACTGTTTTTT
V gene: TRBV6-5
clone size: NA
J gene: TRBJ1-4
D gene: TRBD1

CDR3 protein: CAISPGGGPNQPQHF
CDR3 DNA: TGTGCCATCAGTCCGGGGGGGGGCCCTAATCAGCCCCAGCATTTT
V gene: TRBV10-3
clone size: few
J gene: TRBJ1-5
D gene: NA

CDR3 protein: CASSVGQGSSDYSPLHF
CDR3 DNA: TGTGCCAGTAGTGTGGGACAGGGTTCCTCCGACTATTCACCCCTCCACTTT
V gene: TRBV19
clone size: NA
J gene: TRBJ1-6
D gene: TRBD1

CDR3 protein: CASSSDRVLDSPLHF
CDR3 DNA: TGTGCCAGCAGCTCCGACAGGGTTTTGGATTCACCCCTCCACTTT
V gene: TRBV11-2
clone size: NA
J gene: TRBJ1-6
D gene: TRBD1

CDR3 protein: CASSSSTEAFF
CDR3 DNA: TGTGCCAGCAGTTCTTCCACTGAAGCTTTCTTT
V gene: TRBV28
clone size: once
J gene: TRBJ1-1
D gene: NA

CDR3 protein: CATSRDQGYGNQPQHF
CDR3 DNA: TGTGCCACCAGCAGAGATCAGGGTTATGGCAATCAGCCCCAGCATTTT
V gene: TRBV15
clone size: NA
J gene: TRBJ1-5
D gene: NA

CDR3 protein: CASSRLSDTQYF
CDR3 DNA: TGTGCCAGCAGCCGACTGTCTGATACGCAGTATTTT
V gene: TRBV11-2
clone size: NA
J gene: TRBJ2-3
D gene: NA

CDR3 protein: CAISPRLVGDEQYF
CDR3 DNA: TGTGCCATCAGCCCTCGACTAGTTGGCGACGAGCAGTACTTC
V gene: TRBV10-3
clone size: once
J gene: TRBJ2-7
D gene: NA

CDR3 protein: CASSPDQADTQYF
CDR3 DNA: TGTGCCAGCAGCCCGGATCAGGCAGATACGCAGTATTTT
V gene: TRBV5-4
clone size: NA
J gene: TRBJ2-3
D gene: NA

CDR3 protein: CASEDSYNEQFF
CDR3 DNA: TGTGCCAGCGAGGACAGCTACAATGAGCAGTTCTTC
V gene: TRBV2
clone size: NA
J gene: TRBJ2-1
D gene: NA

CDR3 protein: CASSFATGYSPLHF
CDR3 DNA: TGTGCCAGCAGCTTCGCGACCGGGTATTCACCCCTCCACTTT
V gene: TRBV11-2
clone size: NA
J gene: TRBJ1-6
D gene: NA

CDR3 protein: CASSPGTGTEAFF
CDR3 DNA: TGTGCCAGCTCACCCGGGACAGGGACTGAAGCTTTCTTT
V gene: TRBV18
clone size: NA
J gene: TRBJ1-1
D gene: TRBD1

CDR3 protein: CASSPPAGNTIYF
CDR3 DNA: TGTGCCAGCTCACCCCCTGCTGGAAACACCATATATTTT
V gene: TRBV18
clone size: NA
J gene: TRBJ1-3
D gene: NA

CDR3 protein: CASSQVDSYEQYF
CDR3 DNA: TGTGCCAGCAGCCAAGTCGACAGTTACGAGCAGTACTTC
V gene: TRBV3-1/TRBV3-2
clone size: NA
J gene: TRBJ2-7
D gene: NA

CDR3 protein: CASRSGNGFVDEQFF
CDR3 DNA: TGTGCCAGCAGGTCCGGGAACGGTTTCGTGGATGAGCAGTTCTTC
V gene: TRBV7-2
clone size: NA
J gene: TRBJ2-1
D gene: NA

CDR3 protein: CAISPARYEQYF
CDR3 DNA: TGTGCCATCAGTCCCGCTAGATACGAGCAGTACTTC
V gene: TRBV10-3
clone size: NA
J gene: TRBJ2-7
D gene: NA

CDR3 protein: CAISEQGSLYTF
CDR3 DNA: TGTGCCATCAGTGAACAGGGTTCCCTCTACACCTTC
V gene: TRBV10-3
clone size: NA
J gene: TRBJ1-2
D gene: NA

CDR3 protein: CAISEWQTGNTIYF
CDR3 DNA: TGTGCCATCAGTGAGTGGCAGACAGGAAACACCATATATTTT
V gene: TRBV10-3
clone size: NA
J gene: TRBJ1-3
D gene: NA

CDR3 protein: CASSQGVSTLVEYEQYF
CDR3 DNA: TGTGCCAGCAGCCAAGGGGTCTCGACCCTAGTTGAATACGAGCAGTACTTC
V gene: TRBV3-1/TRBV3-2
clone size: NA
J gene: TRBJ2-7
D gene: NA

CDR3 protein: CASRPSPTGVEGYTF
CDR3 DNA: TGTGCCAGCAGGCCCTCCCCGACAGGGGTAGAGGGCTACACCTTC
V gene: TRBV7-3
clone size: NA
J gene: TRBJ1-2
D gene: TRBD1

CDR3 protein: CASIQSGQTVYTEAFF
CDR3 DNA: TGTGCCAGCATCCAATCGGGACAGACGGTTTACACTGAAGCTTTCTTT
V gene: TRBV5-6
clone size: NA
J gene: TRBJ1-1
D gene: TRBD1

CDR3 protein: CASSLEGVIEEYF
CDR3 DNA: TGCGCCAGCAGCTTGGAGGGGGTTATAGAGGAGTACTTC
V gene: TRBV5-1
clone size: NA
J gene: TRBJ2-7
D gene: NA

CDR3 protein: CASSRQGFANEKLFF
CDR3 DNA: TGTGCCAGCAGTCGACAGGGCTTCGCTAATGAAAAACTGTTTTTT
V gene: TRBV7-2
clone size: NA
J gene: TRBJ1-4
D gene: TRBD1

CDR3 protein: CASSRQSPAGGWDTQYF
CDR3 DNA: TGTGCCAGCAGCCGCCAGTCCCCAGCGGGAGGGTGGGATACGCAGTATTTT
V gene: TRBV2
clone size: NA
J gene: TRBJ2-3
D gene: TRBD2

CDR3 protein: CASSLPVRHEADTQYF
CDR3 DNA: TGTGCCAGCAGCTTACCGGTCCGGCACGAGGCAGATACGCAGTATTTT
V gene: TRBV7-2
clone size: NA
J gene: TRBJ2-3
D gene: NA

CDR3 protein: CASSVHGQGSGEAFF
CDR3 DNA: TGTGCCAGCAGCGTTCACGGACAGGGATCGGGTGAAGCTTTCTTT
V gene: TRBV7-3
clone size: NA
J gene: TRBJ1-1
D gene: TRBD1

CDR3 protein: CASSPDLDGGKLFF
CDR3 DNA: TGTGCCAGCTCACCCGACCTTGATGGAGGAAAACTGTTTTTT
V gene: TRBV18
clone size: NA
J gene: TRBJ1-4
D gene: NA

CDR3 protein: CASSSIHRGDGYTF
CDR3 DNA: TGTGCCAGCAGCTCTATCCACAGGGGTGATGGCTACACCTTC
V gene: TRBV13
clone size: NA
J gene: TRBJ1-2
D gene: TRBD1

CDR3 protein: CASRPDRSTYEQYF
CDR3 DNA: TGTGCCAGCAGACCGGACAGGTCGACCTACGAGCAGTACTTC
V gene: TRBV27
clone size: few
J gene: TRBJ2-7
D gene: TRBD1

CDR3 protein: CASRPGQASSEQYF
CDR3 DNA: TGTGCCAGCAGGCCCGGGCAAGCTAGCTCCGAGCAGTACTTC
V gene: TRBV27
clone size: few
J gene: TRBJ2-7
D gene: NA

CDR3 protein: CASSLDGTGSGGYGYTF
CDR3 DNA: TGTGCCAGCAGCTTAGACGGGACAGGGAGTGGAGGCTATGGCTACACCTTC
V gene: TRBV7-9
clone size: NA
J gene: TRBJ1-2
D gene: TRBD1

CDR3 protein: CASGPPMGANSPLHF
CDR3 DNA: TGTGCCAGCGGCCCACCTATGGGGGCTAATTCACCCCTCCACTTT
V gene: TRBV28
clone size: few
J gene: TRBJ1-6
D gene: NA

CDR3 protein: CAISRGGLNGELFF
CDR3 DNA: TGTGCCATCAGTCGCGGGGGGCTCAACGGGGAGCTGTTTTTT
V gene: TRBV10-3
clone size: NA
J gene: TRBJ2-2
D gene: TRBD2

CDR3 protein: CASSLGQRYGYTF
CDR3 DNA: TGTGCCAGCAGCCTGGGACAACGATATGGCTACACCTTC
V gene: TRBV7-2
clone size: NA
J gene: TRBJ1-2
D gene: NA

CDR3 protein: CASSAGTSGQRDTQYF
CDR3 DNA: TGTGCCAGCAGTGCCGGGACTAGCGGCCAGCGGGATACGCAGTATTTT
V gene: TRBV2
clone size: NA
J gene: TRBJ2-3
D gene: TRBD2